This T cell receptor (beta chain) was obtained from a study of CD8+ T cells in alopecia areata. Background on the study: Treatment comprised oral tofacitinib, 5 to 10 mg twice daily, in treated patients.

Study results and limitations: Tofacitinib yielded significantly lower scalp clonality and fewer expanded CD8+ clones among the top 100. Normal scalp showed lower clonality than lesional scalp, especially alopecia totalis/universalis.

Investigators isolated RNA and reverse transcribed it into cDNA to act as the sequencing template. The data were produced by immunoSEQ multiplex PCR, yet TCRdb's version contains in-frame clones alone and is incomplete. The profile shows about 140,000 clones, approximately 85% of them singletons. The CDR3 has 15 residues. With V trimmed by 0 bases and J by 5 bases, 5 bases remained unmatched. Per germline, CDR1 LGHNA and CDR2 YSLEER. Points on this clone: Its target is unknown.

Treatment specified: oral pan-JAK inhibitor, 5-10 mg twice daily. Sequences were derived from CD8+ T cells sorted from blood, sampled at week 4, from a patient treated with tofacitinib. The chain employs TRBV4-3 and TRBJ2-5; 8 bases fit TRBD2. This TCR derives from a human donor with alopecia areata. CDR3 protein: CASSQERSSGETQYF. The DNA of the CDR3 is TGCGCCAGCAGCCAAGAACGTTCTAGCGGGGAGACCCAGTACTTC.